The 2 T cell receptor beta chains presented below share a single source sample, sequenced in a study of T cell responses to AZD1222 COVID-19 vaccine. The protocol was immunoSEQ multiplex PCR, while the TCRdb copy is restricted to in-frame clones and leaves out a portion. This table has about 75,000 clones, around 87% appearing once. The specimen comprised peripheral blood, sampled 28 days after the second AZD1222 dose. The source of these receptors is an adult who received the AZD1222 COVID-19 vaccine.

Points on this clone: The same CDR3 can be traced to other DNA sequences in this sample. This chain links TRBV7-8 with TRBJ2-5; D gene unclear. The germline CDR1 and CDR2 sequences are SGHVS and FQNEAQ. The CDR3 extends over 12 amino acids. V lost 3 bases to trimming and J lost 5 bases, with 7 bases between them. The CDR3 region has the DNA TGTGCCAGCAGCTTCGTTAGTGAGACCCAGTACTTC. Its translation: CASSFVSETQYF.

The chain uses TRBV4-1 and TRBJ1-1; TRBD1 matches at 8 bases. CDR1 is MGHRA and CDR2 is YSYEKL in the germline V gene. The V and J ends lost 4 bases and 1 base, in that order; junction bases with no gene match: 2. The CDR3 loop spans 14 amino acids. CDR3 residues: CASSLGTGNTEAFF. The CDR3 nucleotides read TGCGCCAGCAGCCTAGGGACAGGGAACACTGAAGCTTTCTTT.